A single sample gave rise to the 4 T cell receptor beta chains below, sequenced in a study of shared clonotypes between healthy human individuals. Assay: immunoSEQ multiplex PCR; the TCRdb copy retains only in-frame clones and omits some. Here the sample spans some 2,500,000 clones, more than 85% being singletons. Sequenced material: naive CD4+ T cells from PBMCs. Described subset: CD45RA+ positively selected. The receptors come from a young man in good health. Some clones in this sample may be carry-over from other donors' samples.

The chain uses TRBV6-5 and TRBJ2-1, with 10 nucleotides matching TRBD1. Germline V CDR1 and CDR2: MNHEY, SVGAGI. V was clipped by 5 bases and J by 6 bases; unmatched bases: 7. This CDR3 has 15 amino acids. The CDR3 sequence: CASSPRDRGGNEQFF. CDR3 nucleotide sequence: TGTGCCAGCAGTCCACGGGACAGGGGAGGCAATGAGCAGTTCTTC.

This clone was recorded once. The J gene is TRBJ1-2, the V gene TRBV29-1; no reliable D call. Germline V gene data show CDR1 as SQVTM and CDR2 as ANQGSEA. This CDR3 region has 16 residues. V lost 4 bases and J lost 3, with 21 bases in between. CDR3 in DNA: TGCAGCGTTGTTGACATTTTTCCCTCGACGGACTATGGCTACACCTTC. Encoded protein: CSVVDIFPSTDYGYTF.

V is TRBV4-1 and J is TRBJ2-7; perhaps TRBD1 as D (5 bases). This CDR3 comprises 13 residues. The V end was cut by 4 bases, the J end by 6 bases, with 13 bases between. The germline V gene has CDR1 MGHRA and CDR2 YSYEKL. The CDR3 spells CASSPPRQPEQYF. The CDR3 DNA reads TGCGCCAGCAGCCCTCCCCGACAGCCCGAGCAGTACTTC.

The rearrangement joins TRBV18 to TRBJ1-5; D gene ambiguous. The V and J ends lost 3 bases and 7 bases respectively, with 13 bases between them. Germline V gives CDR1 KGHSH, CDR2 LQKENI. CDR3 size: 14 residues. The CDR3 DNA reads as TGTGCCAGCTCACCTAACGCCGGGGTCCAGCCCCAGCATTTT. It encodes CASSPNAGVQPQHF. The variable domain in full, with the rest retrieved from reference TRBV18 and TRBJ1-5, is NAGVMQNPRHLVRRRGQEARLRCSPMKGHSHVYWYRQLPEEGLKFMVYLQKENIIDESGMPKERFSAEFPKEGPSILRIQQVVRGDSAAYFCASSPNAGVQPQHFGDGTRLSIL.